This T cell receptor (beta chain) was identified in a study of OX40 agonist ivuxolimab in advanced cancers. Study at large: Intravenous ivuxolimab was administered to patients every 2 weeks at 0.01 to 10 mg/kg. Study-level points and caveats: Relative to CD4+, CD8+ T cells held more expanded clones on average.

About this clone itself: Its antigen is undetermined.

Some clones are missing from TCRdb's copy, which holds only in-frame ones; the method was immunoSEQ multiplex PCR. The sample carries tens of thousands of clones, about 90% recorded once. Cycle 7 day 1, cycle 4 day 1, and baseline were the timepoints at which blood was sampled. From germline, CDR1 is SGHAT and CDR2 FQNNGV. The V gene end was trimmed by 3 bases and the J gene end by 8 bases; junction bases not matched to a gene: 7. The CDR3 is 15 residues long. This specimen was CD4+ or CD8+ T cells sorted from blood, taken in a trial of the OX40 agonist ivuxolimab. The chain employs TRBV11-2 and TRBJ2-1, with 10 bases fitting TRBD1. This clonotype was obtained from an adult with an advanced solid tumor such as melanoma, head and neck, liver or kidney cancer. CDR3 sequence reads: CASSFRQGAFYEQFF. The CDR3 nucleotides are TGTGCCAGCAGCTTTCGACAGGGGGCGTTTTATGAGCAGTTCTTC. The complete variable domain, with remaining parts taken from reference TRBV11-2 and TRBJ2-1, reads EAGVAQSPRYKIIEKRQSVAFWCNPISGHATLYWYQQILGQGPKLLIQFQNNGVVDDSQLPKDRFSAERLKGVDSTLKIQPAKLEDSAVYLCASSFRQGAFYEQFFGPGTRLTVL.